Each of the 20 T cell receptor beta chains below was sequenced from the same sample in a study of blood T cell repertoires in COVID-19. Measured with immunoSEQ multiplex PCR; TCRdb has only the in-frame clones, and not every one. The table has some 55,000 clones, 87% seen once. The sample comprised peripheral blood. These receptors were collected from a man between 60 and 75 years old with acute or convalescent COVID-19.

J is TRBJ2-1 and V is TRBV4-3, with 14 positions matching TRBD2. In germline, CDR1 is LGHNA, CDR2 YSLEER. J was trimmed by 4 bases and V by 0 bases; bases with no gene match: 5. The CDR3 totals 18 residues. CDR3 sequence (DNA): TGCGCCAGCAGCCAAGATACCGGGACTAGCGGGGGATACAATGAGCAGTTCTTC. It translates to CASSQDTGTSGGYNEQFF.

The J gene is TRBJ2-7, the V gene TRBV30; a weak D match, TRBD1 (6 bases). V was pared by 3 bases and J by 0 bases, with 12 bases between. The germline V gene encodes CDR1 GTSNPN and CDR2 SVGIG (reference sequence). The CDR3 has 14 residues. CDR3 residues: CAWRLGQYSYEQYF. The CDR3 DNA follows: TGTGCCTGGAGACTTGGACAGTACTCCTACGAGCAGTACTTC.

This clone was counted only a few times. The V call is TRBV14, the J call TRBJ1-1; 7 bases align to TRBD1. The J segment lost 11 bases and the V segment lost 0 bases, leaving 21 bases of the junction unmatched. Germline V gene lookup returns CDR1 SGHDN and CDR2 FVKESK. The CDR3 totals 18 residues. CDR3 bases: TGTGCCAGCAGCCAAGATGACGACAGGGCGTTTGGGCGTAGCACTGCTTTCTTT. This codes for CASSQDDDRAFGRSTAFF. Based on the CDR3 plus reference TRBV14 and TRBJ1-1, the full variable domain is EAGVTQFPSHSVIEKGQTVTLRCDPISGHDNLYWYRRVMGKEIKFLLHFVKESKQDESGMPNNRFLAERTGGTYSTLKVQPAELEDSGVYFCASSQDDDRAFGRSTAFFGQGTRLTVV.

V gene TRBV3-1 (or the pseudogene TRBV3-2) combines with J gene TRBJ1-5; tentative D call: TRBD1 (6 bases). CDR1 LGHDT and CDR2 YNNKEL come from the germline V gene (reference sequence). CDR3 length: 15 residues. With 1 base removed from V and 6 bases from J, the gap between germline ends came to 13 bases. CDR3 sequence: CASSQVGGAAQPQHF. The CDR3 bases are TGTGCCAGCAGCCAAGTGGGGGGGGCTGCTCAGCCCCAGCATTTT.

V gene TRBV30 combines with J gene TRBJ2-7, with 8 bases that match TRBD1. V lost 2 bases and J lost 4; bases outside the gene matches: 10. CDR3 length: 15 amino acids. Germline CDR1 and CDR2: GTSNPN and SVGIG (reference sequence). The DNA of the CDR3 is TGTGCCTGGAGTAGGGACAGGTACAGGGGGTACGAGCAGTACTTC. As protein: CAWSRDRYRGYEQYF.

DNA of the CDR3: TGCGCCAGCAGCTCCCCCGACCAGGGCCCCGGAGATACGCAGTATTTT. Translated: CASSSPDQGPGDTQYF. J is TRBJ2-3 and V is TRBV5-1; a weak D match, TRBD1 (5 bases). Trimming took 3 bases from V and 5 from J, leaving 19 bases between them. From germline, CDR1 is SGHRS and CDR2 YFSETQ. The CDR3 loop spans 16 amino acids.

The chain joins TRBV7-2 to TRBJ2-2, with TRBD2 matching 11 bases. The CDR3 consists of 17 residues. Looked up from germline, CDR1 is SGHTA and CDR2 is FQGNSA. J gave up 5 bases and V 5 bases, and 10 bases lay outside the gene matches. The CDR3 coding sequence is TGTGCCAGCAGCATTCAGGCTAGCGGGGGGCCGACCGGGGAGCTGTTTTTT. This codes for CASSIQASGGPTGELFF.

For the CDR3, the DNA is TGTGCCAGCAGTTACGGCGAGAGGGTCTACGAGCAGTACTTC. Protein product: CASSYGERVYEQYF. This chain uses TRBV6-2 or TRBV6-3 with TRBJ2-7, with D perhaps matching TRBD2 (5 bases). CDR1 and CDR2 from the germline V gene are MNHEY and SVGEGT. Trimming removed 2 bases from V and 3 bases from J, with 11 bases in between. The CDR3 has 14 residues.

V gene TRBV27 combines with J gene TRBJ2-2; D possibly corresponds to TRBD1 (5 bases). Germline V gene lookup returns CDR1 MNHEY and CDR2 SMNVEV (reference sequence). CDR3 length: 19 amino acids. Trimming took 3 bases from V and 6 from J, leaving 26 bases between them. The CDR3, as DNA: TGTGCCAGCAGTTTCCGGCAGGGATATCTATTCGGGTTTTCCGGGGAGCTGTTTTTT. This encodes CASSFRQGYLFGFSGELFF.

The chain couples TRBV7-2 to TRBJ1-2; TRBD1 matches at 7 bases. The V segment lost 5 bases and the J segment 0 bases; nucleotides outside the gene matches: 15. This CDR3 region has 18 residues. Germline CDR1 is SGHTA and CDR2 is FQGNSA. CDR3: CASSPYASDRDSNYGYTF. CDR3 nucleotides: TGTGCCAGCAGCCCTTATGCCTCTGACAGGGACTCTAACTATGGCTACACCTTC.

This chain links TRBV5-1 with TRBJ2-7; 7 nucleotides agree with TRBD1. V lost 4 bases and J lost 3; bases outside the gene matches: 10. The CDR3 is 15 amino acids. The germline CDR1 and CDR2 sequences are SGHRS and YFSETQ. CDR3 in amino acids: CASSKGSDRNYEQYF. The CDR3 DNA is TGCGCCAGCAGCAAGGGATCGGACAGGAACTACGAGCAGTACTTC.

The J gene is TRBJ1-6, the V gene TRBV6-5; 9 bases map to TRBD1. Trimming took 4 bases from V and 7 from J; bases not matched to a gene: 5. CDR1 and CDR2 from the germline V gene are MNHEY and SVGAGI. The CDR3 contains 15 residues. The CDR3, as DNA: TGTGCCAGCAGTTTGGACAGGGGCCAGAATTCACCCCTCCACTTT. Residues: CASSLDRGQNSPLHF.

The chain couples TRBV19 to TRBJ1-2; 9 bases are shared with TRBD1. After removal of 4 bases from V and 4 bases from J, the junction contained 7 bases not matched to a gene. Germline-derived CDR1 and CDR2 are LNHDA and SQIVND (reference sequence). The CDR3 has 15 amino acids. The CDR3 bases are TGTGCCAGTAGTACAGGGACAGGGAGAGGCTATGGCTACACCTTC. Its protein is CASSTGTGRGYGYTF.

The V and J genes are TRBV10-3 and TRBJ2-7, with 8 bases fitting TRBD1. Germline V lookup: CDR1 ENHRY, CDR2 SYGVKD. The junction had 7 bases not matched to a gene; V was cut back by 0 bases and J by 6 bases. This CDR3 comprises 15 residues. CDR3 region: CAISESSGGEGEQYF. For the CDR3, the DNA is TGTGCCATCAGTGAGTCGTCAGGGGGCGAAGGCGAGCAGTACTTC.

The chain carries TRBV7-2 and TRBJ2-2; no clear D gene. The CDR3 is made up of 15 amino acids. The V end lost 7 bases, the J end lost 0 bases, and 12 bases lay between the germline ends. Germline V gene lookup returns CDR1 SGHTA and CDR2 FQGNSA. CDR3 bases: TGTGCCAGCATGCAACAAACCCCGAACACCGGGGAGCTGTTTTTT. Translation: CASMQQTPNTGELFF.

V gene TRBV30 combines with J gene TRBJ2-1, with D possibly matching TRBD2 (7 bases). CDR3 length: 15 amino acids. Germline loops: CDR1 GTSNPN, CDR2 SVGIG (reference sequence). V gave up 1 base and J gave up 10 bases, with 20 bases separating them. The CDR3 loop is CAWSGLAGAGREQFF. The CDR3 nucleotides read TGTGCCTGGAGTGGTCTCGCGGGGGCCGGGAGGGAGCAGTTCTTC.

The gene calls are TRBV10-3 and TRBJ1-1; D remains unclear. Germline V gives CDR1 ENHRY, CDR2 SYGVKD. The CDR3 has 15 residues. With 5 bases removed from V and 4 bases from J, the gap between germline ends came to 17 bases. CDR3 protein: CAISTLQAGGTEAFF. The DNA of the CDR3 is TGTGCCATCAGTACCCTTCAGGCGGGCGGCACTGAAGCTTTCTTT.

This sequence joins TRBV6-5 and TRBJ2-2; 10 positions match TRBD2. CDR1 and CDR2 (germline): MNHEY, SVGAGI. With V trimmed by 5 bases and J by 10 bases, 10 bases remained unmatched. This CDR3 is 15 amino acids long. The CDR3 protein is CASSRTSGKTQELFF. The CDR3, as DNA: TGTGCCAGCAGTCGGACTAGCGGAAAGACCCAGGAGCTGTTTTTT.

The V and J genes are TRBV14 and TRBJ2-2; the D gene is possibly TRBD2 (5 bases). This CDR3 has 15 residues. Germline V gene sequence: CDR1 SGHDN, CDR2 FVKESK. The V and J ends lost 0 bases and 1 base respectively, with 6 bases between them. Here the CDR3 DNA reads TGTGCCAGCAGCCAAGACGGAGGGAACACCGGGGAGCTGTTTTTT. Translation gives CASSQDGGNTGELFF.

The V call is TRBV19, the J call TRBJ2-1; D might be TRBD2 (5 bases). CDR1 LNHDA and CDR2 SQIVND come from the germline V gene (reference sequence). The V end was cut by 4 bases, the J end by 1 base, with 8 bases between. The CDR3 is 14 residues long. The CDR3 region has the DNA TGTGCCAGTAGTAGGGAGTCGTCCTACAATGAGCAGTTCTTC. It translates to CASSRESSYNEQFF.